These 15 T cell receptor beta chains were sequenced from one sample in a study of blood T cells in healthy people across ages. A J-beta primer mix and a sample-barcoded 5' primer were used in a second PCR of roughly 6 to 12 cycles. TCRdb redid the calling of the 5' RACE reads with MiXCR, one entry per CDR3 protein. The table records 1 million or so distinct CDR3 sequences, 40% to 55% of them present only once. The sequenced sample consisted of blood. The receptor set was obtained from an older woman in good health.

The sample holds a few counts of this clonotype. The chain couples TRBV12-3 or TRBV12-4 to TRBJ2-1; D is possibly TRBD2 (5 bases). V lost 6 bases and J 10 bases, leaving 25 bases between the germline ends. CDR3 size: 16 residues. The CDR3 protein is CASSDISKGVRWEQFF. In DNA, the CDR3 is TGTGCCAGCAGCGATATTAGCAAGGGAGTCCGTTGGGAGCAGTTCTTC.

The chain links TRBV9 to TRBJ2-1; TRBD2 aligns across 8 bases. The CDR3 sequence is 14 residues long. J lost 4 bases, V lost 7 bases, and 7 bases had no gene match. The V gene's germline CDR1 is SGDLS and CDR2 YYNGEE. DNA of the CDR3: TGTGCCAGCCAAGCGGGAGCGGGGTACAATGAGCAGTTCTTC. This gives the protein CASQAGAGYNEQFF.

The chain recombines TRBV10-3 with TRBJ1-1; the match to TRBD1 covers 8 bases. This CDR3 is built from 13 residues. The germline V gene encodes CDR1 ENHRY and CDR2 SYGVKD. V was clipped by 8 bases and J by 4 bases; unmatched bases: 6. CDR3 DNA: TGTGCCATCGAACAGGGGGTCGGCACTGAAGCTTTCTTT. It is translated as CAIEQGVGTEAFF.

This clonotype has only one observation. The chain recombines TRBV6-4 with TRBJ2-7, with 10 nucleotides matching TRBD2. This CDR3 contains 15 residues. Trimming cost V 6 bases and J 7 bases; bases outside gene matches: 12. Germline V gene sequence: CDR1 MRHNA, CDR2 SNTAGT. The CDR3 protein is CASSRAGGSGDEQYF. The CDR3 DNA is TGTGCCAGCAGCAGAGCGGGAGGGTCAGGAGATGAGCAGTACTTC.

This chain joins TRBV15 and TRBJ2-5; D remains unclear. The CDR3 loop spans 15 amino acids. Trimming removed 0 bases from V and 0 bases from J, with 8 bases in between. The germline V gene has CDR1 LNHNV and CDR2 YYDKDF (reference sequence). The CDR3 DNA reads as TGTGCCACCAGCAGAGATCACCAGCACCAAGAGACCCAGTACTTC. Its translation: CATSRDHQHQETQYF.

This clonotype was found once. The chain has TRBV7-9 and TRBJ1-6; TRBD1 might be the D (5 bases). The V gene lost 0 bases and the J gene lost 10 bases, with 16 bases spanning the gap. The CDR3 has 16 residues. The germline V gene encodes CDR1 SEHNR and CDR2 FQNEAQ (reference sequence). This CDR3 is CASSLAPVGVGSPLHF. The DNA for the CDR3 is TGTGCCAGCAGCTTAGCTCCGGTGGGGGTAGGGTCACCCCTCCACTTT.

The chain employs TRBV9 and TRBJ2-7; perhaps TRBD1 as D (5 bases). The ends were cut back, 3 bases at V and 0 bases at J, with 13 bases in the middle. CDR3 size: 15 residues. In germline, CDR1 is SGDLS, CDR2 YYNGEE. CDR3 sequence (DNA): TGTGCCAGCAGCGCCGGTGGGGCAAGCTCCTACGAGCAGTACTTC. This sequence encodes CASSAGGASSYEQYF.

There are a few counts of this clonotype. Written as DNA, the CDR3 is TGCAGTGCATTCAGGGGGCGCGCAGATACGCAGTATTTT. Protein: CSAFRGRADTQYF. V gene TRBV20-1 combines with J gene TRBJ2-3, with TRBD1 matching over 8 bases. Germline lookup yields CDR1 DFQATT and CDR2 SNEGSKA (reference sequence). CDR3 length equals 13 residues. The V segment lost 6 bases and the J segment 4 bases; nucleotides outside the gene matches: 6.

The CDR3 here is CATSGASGLQETQYF. The CDR3 DNA is TGTGCCACCTCAGGGGCTAGCGGGCTTCAAGAGACCCAGTACTTC. The rearrangement joins TRBV6-5 to TRBJ2-5, with 8 bases identical to TRBD2. Germline CDR1 MNHEY, CDR2 SVGAGI. There are 15 residues in the CDR3. J lost 2 bases, V lost 10 bases, and 12 bases had no gene match.

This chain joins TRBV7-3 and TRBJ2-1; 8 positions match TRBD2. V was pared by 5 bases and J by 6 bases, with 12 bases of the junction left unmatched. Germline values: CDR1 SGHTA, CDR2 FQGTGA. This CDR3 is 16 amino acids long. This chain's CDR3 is CASSLLGLAASNEQFF. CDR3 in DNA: TGTGCCAGCAGCCTACTAGGACTAGCAGCCTCCAATGAGCAGTTCTTC. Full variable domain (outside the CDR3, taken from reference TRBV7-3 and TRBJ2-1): GAGVSQTPSNKVTEKGKYVELRCDPISGHTALYWYRQSLGQGPEFLIYFQGTGAADDSGLPNDRFFAVRPEGSVSTLKIQRTERGDSAVYLCASSLLGLAASNEQFFGPGTRLTVL.

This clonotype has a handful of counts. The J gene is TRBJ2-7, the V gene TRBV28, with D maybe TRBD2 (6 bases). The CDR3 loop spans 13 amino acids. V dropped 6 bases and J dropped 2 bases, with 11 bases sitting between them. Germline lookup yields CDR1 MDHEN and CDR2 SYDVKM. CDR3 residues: CASRRDSPYEQYF. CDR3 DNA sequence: TGTGCCAGCAGGCGGGACTCGCCCTACGAGCAGTACTTC.

CDR3 sequence: CASSHGGRNQPQHF. DNA of the CDR3: TGTGCCAGCAGCCATGGTGGGCGCAATCAGCCCCAGCATTTT. V is TRBV3-1 and J is TRBJ1-5, with unresolved D. Germline CDR1 LGHDT, CDR2 YNNKEL (reference sequence). Trimming pared 3 bases from V and 2 bases from J, leaving 8 bases between. The CDR3 loop spans 14 amino acids. The entire variable domain, with the rest obtained from reference TRBV3-1 and TRBJ1-5, is as follows: DTAVSQTPKYLVTQMGNDKSIKCEQNLGHDTMYWYKQDSKKFLKIMFSYNNKELIINETVPNRFSPKSPDKAHLNLHINSLELGDSAVYFCASSHGGRNQPQHFGDGTRLSIL.

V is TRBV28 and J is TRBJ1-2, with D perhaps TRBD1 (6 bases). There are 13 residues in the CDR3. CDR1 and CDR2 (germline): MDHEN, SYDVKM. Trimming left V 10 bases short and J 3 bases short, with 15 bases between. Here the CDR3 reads CAISEQGHYGYTF. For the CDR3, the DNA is TGTGCCATATCGGAGCAGGGGCACTATGGCTACACCTTC.

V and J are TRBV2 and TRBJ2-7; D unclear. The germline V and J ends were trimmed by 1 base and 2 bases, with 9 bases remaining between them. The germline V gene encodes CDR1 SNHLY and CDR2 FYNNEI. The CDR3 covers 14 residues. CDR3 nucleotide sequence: TGTGCCAGCAGTGAAGGGAACGGGCCCTACGAGCAGTACTTC. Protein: CASSEGNGPYEQYF.

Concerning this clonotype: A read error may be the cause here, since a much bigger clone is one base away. The CDR3 coding sequence is TGTGCCAGCAGCCAAGATCTCGGGACAGGGGGCATCTACGAGCAGTACTTC. Residues: CASSQDLGTGGIYEQYF. V usage is TRBV4-2 and J usage is TRBJ2-7; TRBD1 matches at 12 bases. The CDR3 has 17 residues. From germline, CDR1 is LGHNA and CDR2 YNFKEQ. With 0 bases clipped from V and 3 bases from J, the junction kept 6 bases outside the gene matches.